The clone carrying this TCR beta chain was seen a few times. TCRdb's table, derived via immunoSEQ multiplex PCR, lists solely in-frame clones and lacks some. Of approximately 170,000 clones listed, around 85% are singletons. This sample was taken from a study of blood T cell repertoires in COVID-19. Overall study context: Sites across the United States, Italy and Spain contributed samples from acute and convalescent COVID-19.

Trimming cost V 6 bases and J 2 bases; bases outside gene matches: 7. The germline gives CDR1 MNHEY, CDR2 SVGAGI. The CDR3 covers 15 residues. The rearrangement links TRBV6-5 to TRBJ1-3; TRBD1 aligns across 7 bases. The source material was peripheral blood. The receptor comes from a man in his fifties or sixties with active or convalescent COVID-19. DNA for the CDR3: TGTGCCAGCAGGCCCCTTGGGACAGCTGGAAACACCATATATTTT. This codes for CASRPLGTAGNTIYF.